The 21 T cell receptor beta chains below come from one sample, sequenced in a study of cytomegalovirus exposure and HLA in healthy donors. 60 Vbeta and 13 Jbeta primers were used in PCR. Sequenced by immunoSEQ multiplex PCR; TCRdb stores in-frame clones only, minus some. The table includes about 200,000 clones, roughly 80% detected once. The material sequenced was PBMCs. These receptors were collected from a male donor in good health and CMV-seronegative.

The rearrangement uses TRBV5-1 and TRBJ2-3; possibly TRBD1 for D (5 bases). CDR1 and CDR2 (germline): SGHRS, YFSETQ. This CDR3 has 15 residues. Trimming removed 0 bases from V and 4 bases from J, with 12 bases in between. CDR3 protein: CASSLDRNPADTQYF. CDR3 DNA sequence: TGCGCCAGCAGCTTGGACAGGAACCCTGCAGATACGCAGTATTTT.

This clone showed up just a few times. This rearrangement joins TRBV18 to TRBJ2-7; 9 nucleotides agree with TRBD1. The CDR3 is 14 residues long. CDR1 and CDR2 (germline): KGHSH, LQKENI. The V and J ends lost 4 bases and 6 bases, in that order; junction bases with no gene match: 7. The CDR3 region is CASSQQTGQGEQYF. Written as DNA, the CDR3 is TGTGCCAGCTCACAGCAAACGGGACAGGGCGAGCAGTACTTC.

This clone has more than one count but fewer than ten. The chain has TRBV27 and TRBJ1-4; 9 nucleotides agree with TRBD1. V dropped 4 bases and J dropped 2; count of bases not matched to a gene: 14. The CDR3 loop spans 19 amino acids. The germline V gene encodes CDR1 MNHEY and CDR2 SMNVEV (reference sequence). The CDR3 region is CASSSAEGGTGFTNEKLFF. The CDR3 DNA reads as TGTGCCAGCAGTTCCGCAGAGGGGGGGACAGGGTTCACTAATGAAAAACTGTTTTTT.

This sequence joins TRBV21-1 and TRBJ2-5; the table gives TRBD1 as D, unverified against the DNA. TRBV21-1 is a documented pseudogene. CDR3 length equals 17 residues. The CDR3 sequence is CASSKELDRGIAETQYF. The CDR3, as DNA: TGTGCCAGCAGCAAAGAGTTAGACAGGGGAATAGCGGAGACCCAGTACTTC.

The V gene is TRBV9, the J gene TRBJ2-2; 9 nucleotides match TRBD1. The CDR3 is made up of 18 amino acids. CDR1 SGDLS and CDR2 YYNGEE come from the germline V gene. Trimming took 4 bases from V and 3 from J; bases not matched to a gene: 13. CDR3 residues: CASSSRQGGGTDTGELFF. The DNA of the CDR3 is TGTGCCAGCAGCTCCCGACAGGGGGGCGGGACCGACACCGGGGAGCTGTTTTTT.

V is TRBV19 and J is TRBJ2-2; D gene unclear. V was cut by 8 bases and J by 5 bases, with 15 bases left in between. Per germline, CDR1 LNHDA and CDR2 SQIVND (reference sequence). The length of the CDR3 is 14 residues. The CDR3 region is CASGETALTGELFF. CDR3 coding DNA: TGTGCCAGTGGAGAGACTGCCCTAACCGGGGAGCTGTTTTTT.

The V call is TRBV5-5, the J call TRBJ1-5; D unresolved. Germline V gives CDR1 SGHKS, CDR2 YYEKEE (reference sequence). This CDR3 is built from 13 residues. Trimming pared 1 base from V and 1 base from J, leaving 3 bases between. The CDR3 spells CASSLLSNQPQHF. The CDR3 DNA is TGTGCCAGCAGCTTGCTGAGCAATCAGCCCCAGCATTTT.

The CDR3 nucleotides are TGCGCCAGCAGCTTTAGGGACAGGGTCGAGAATGAGCAGTTCTTC. Translated, it gives CASSFRDRVENEQFF. This chain joins TRBV5-1 and TRBJ2-1; 9 bases are a match to TRBD1. The CDR3 is 15 residues long. Germline V lookup: CDR1 SGHRS, CDR2 YFSETQ. V shed 2 bases and J 7 bases; nucleotides not matched to a gene: 7.

V gene TRBV6-6 combines with J gene TRBJ1-3, with 8 bases matching TRBD1. In germline, CDR1 is MNHNY, CDR2 SVGAGI (reference sequence). The CDR3 is 16 residues long. V was clipped by 8 bases and J by 3 bases; unmatched bases: 12. CDR3 residues: CASRRSTGGSGNTIYF. Written as DNA, the CDR3 is TGTGCCAGCCGTCGAAGTACAGGGGGTAGTGGAAACACCATATATTTT.

The gene calls are TRBV19 and TRBJ1-5; D is uncertain. Trimming removed 1 base from V and 4 bases from J, with 5 bases in between. The CDR3 has 13 residues. The germline gives CDR1 LNHDA, CDR2 SQIVND (reference sequence). The CDR3 DNA reads TGTGCCAGTAGTATAGGCGTGAATCAGCCCCAGCATTTT. Protein sequence: CASSIGVNQPQHF.

This rearrangement joins TRBV1 to TRBJ1-5. TRBV1 is shown as a pseudogene. CDR3 length: 10 residues. CDR3 bases: TGCACCAGCCATGAGGAGCCCCAGCATTTT. Its protein is CTSHEEPQHF.

This clone was observed a single time. The V call is TRBV7-3, the J call TRBJ2-1; 8 positions match TRBD2. J gave up 9 bases and V 1 base, and 11 bases lay outside the gene matches. In germline, CDR1 is SGHTA, CDR2 FQGTGA. This CDR3 is built from 16 residues. The CDR3 here is CASSLIVAGSGGEQFF. CDR3 nucleotide sequence: TGTGCCAGCAGCTTAATAGTAGCGGGATCGGGGGGTGAGCAGTTCTTC.

This chain joins TRBV5-4 and TRBJ2-7; D may be TRBD1 (5 bases). The CDR3 is made up of 13 amino acids. V gave up 4 bases and J gave up 7 bases, with 15 bases separating them. Germline CDR1 reads SGHNT; CDR2 reads YYREEE (reference sequence). CDR3 loop: CASSHDSASEQYF. DNA for the CDR3: TGTGCCAGCAGCCATGACAGCGCGAGTGAGCAGTACTTC.

This chain joins TRBV6-1 and TRBJ2-3; TRBD2 agrees at 10 bases. Germline V CDR1 and CDR2: MNHNS, SASEGT. V was pared by 3 bases and J by 4 bases, with 7 bases of the junction left unmatched. There are 16 residues in the CDR3. The CDR3 loop reads CASSDRVAGGPDTQYF. The CDR3 DNA is TGTGCCAGCAGTGACAGGGTAGCGGGAGGTCCAGATACGCAGTATTTT.

This clone showed up just once. The chain is built from TRBV27 and TRBJ1-2, with unresolved D. The CDR3 has 12 residues. CDR1 and CDR2 (germline): MNHEY, SMNVEV (reference sequence). Trimming stripped 5 bases from V and 8 bases from J, with 12 bases between. CDR3 coding DNA: TGTGCCAGCAGTACGGGAGGCTGGGGCTACACCTTC. It translates to CASSTGGWGYTF.

The chain links TRBV4-2 to TRBJ2-1; 13 nucleotides line up with TRBD2. CDR3 length: 17 amino acids. The germline V gene encodes CDR1 LGHNA and CDR2 YNFKEQ. J lost 7 bases, V lost 4 bases, and 10 bases had no gene match. CDR3: CASSPTELAGGLNEQFF. CDR3 sequence (DNA): TGTGCCAGCAGCCCGACCGAACTAGCGGGAGGGCTGAATGAGCAGTTCTTC.

This chain uses TRBV9 with TRBJ2-3; 9 bases align to TRBD2. Germline V gene lookup returns CDR1 SGDLS and CDR2 YYNGEE. This CDR3 comprises 13 residues. The J segment lost 6 bases and the V segment lost 7 bases, leaving 6 bases of the junction unmatched. CDR3 in amino acids: CASGLATFDTQYF. The CDR3 DNA is TGTGCCAGCGGACTAGCGACCTTTGATACGCAGTATTTT.

The genes are TRBV10-3 and TRBJ1-5; 11 bases fit TRBD1. The CDR3 loop spans 12 amino acids. Trimming at V came to 11 bases and at J to 9 bases, leaving 6 bases not matched to a gene. Germline loops: CDR1 ENHRY, CDR2 SYGVKD. The CDR3: CASGTGGRPQHF. The CDR3 nucleotides read TGTGCCTCCGGGACAGGGGGGAGGCCCCAGCATTTT.

V is TRBV19 and J is TRBJ2-1, with D perhaps TRBD2 (5 bases). CDR3 size: 14 residues. Germline V gene sequence: CDR1 LNHDA, CDR2 SQIVND (reference sequence). Deletions cut 3 bases from V and 5 bases from J, with 11 bases between. CDR3 residues: CASSMGVWHNEQFF. The CDR3 region has the DNA TGTGCCAGTAGTATGGGAGTGTGGCACAATGAGCAGTTCTTC.

The rearrangement uses TRBV4-2 and TRBJ1-6, with 12 bases fitting TRBD1. CDR1 and CDR2 from the germline V gene are LGHNA and YNFKEQ. This CDR3 region has 17 residues. V shed 5 bases and J 11 bases; nucleotides not matched to a gene: 13. This CDR3 is CASSYPSGGTGGPPLHF. The CDR3 region has the DNA TGTGCCAGCAGCTATCCATCGGGCGGGACAGGGGGCCCACCCCTCCACTTT.

V usage is TRBV28 and J usage is TRBJ1-3, with D possibly TRBD1 on 5 matching bases. The V and J ends lost 4 bases and 0 bases respectively, with 16 bases between them. This CDR3 spans 17 amino acids. Germline values: CDR1 MDHEN, CDR2 SYDVKM. CDR3 protein: CASSSPLGGVSGNTIYF. The CDR3 nucleotides are TGTGCCAGCAGTTCTCCCCTGGGAGGGGTCTCTGGAAACACCATATATTTT.